The 9 T cell receptor beta chains below all came from one sample that was sequenced in a study of OX40 agonist ivuxolimab in advanced cancers. Libraries were prepared by immunoSEQ multiplex PCR; TCRdb keeps only in-frame clonotypes and omits some of them. This table holds about 70,000 clones, about 90% found once. The starting material was CD4+ or CD8+ T cells sorted from blood, obtained in a trial of the OX40 agonist ivuxolimab. These receptor sequences come from an adult with an advanced solid tumor such as melanoma, head and neck, liver or kidney cancer.

The chain joins TRBV2 to TRBJ1-5, with TRBD1 as a possible D gene (5 bases). V was cut by 8 bases and J by 0 bases, with 14 bases left in between. Germline CDR1 reads SNHLY; CDR2 reads FYNNEI. This CDR3 has 15 residues. This chain's CDR3 is CASGIYGASNQPQHF. The CDR3 nucleotides read TGTGCCAGCGGAATCTACGGGGCTAGCAATCAGCCCCAGCATTTT.

This chain joins TRBV5-1 and TRBJ2-3, with D possibly being TRBD1 or TRBD2 (5 bases each). Germline CDR1 is SGHRS and CDR2 is YFSETQ. CDR3 size: 14 residues. The ends were cut back, 5 bases at V and 4 bases at J, with 14 bases in the middle. The CDR3 sequence is CASRGTLGPDTQYF. CDR3 DNA sequence: TGCGCCAGCAGGGGGACCCTCGGCCCAGATACGCAGTATTTT.

The chain combines TRBV27 with TRBJ2-1; no clear D. Trimming took 9 bases from V and 2 from J, leaving 14 bases between them. The CDR3 loop spans 14 amino acids. CDR1 is MNHEY, CDR2 SMNVEV, per germline (reference sequence). The DNA for the CDR3 is TGTGCCAGTGGCGGCGACGGCACCTACAATGAGCAGTTCTTC. This translates into CASGGDGTYNEQFF.

The J gene is TRBJ2-7, the V gene TRBV29-1; D remains unclear. This CDR3 comprises 13 residues. Germline CDR1 reads SQVTM; CDR2 reads ANQGSEA. V dropped 3 bases and J dropped 1 base, with 10 bases sitting between them. For the CDR3, the DNA is TGCAGCGTTGACAAGCTGGCGTCCTACGAGCAGTACTTC. Its translation is CSVDKLASYEQYF.

The V call is TRBV19, the J call TRBJ2-3; 7 bases map to TRBD1. V shed 7 bases and J 2 bases; nucleotides not matched to a gene: 9. Germline V gene data show CDR1 as LNHDA and CDR2 as SQIVND (reference sequence). CDR3 length: 15 residues. The CDR3 sequence is CASTPRGPFTDTQYF. The CDR3 bases are TGTGCCAGTACTCCAAGGGGGCCCTTCACAGATACGCAGTATTTT.

This clone came up a few times. V and J are TRBV6-5 and TRBJ1-2; 7 bases map to TRBD1. J gave up 4 bases and V 2 bases, and 4 bases lay outside the gene matches. The CDR3 consists of 14 residues. Per the germline V gene, CDR1 is MNHEY and CDR2 is SVGAGI. CDR3 nucleotide sequence: TGTGCCAGCAGTTACGGAACAGGGGTCTATGGCTACACCTTC. This translates into CASSYGTGVYGYTF.

The chain carries TRBV5-1 and TRBJ2-1; D not certain. Germline CDR1 SGHRS, CDR2 YFSETQ. The CDR3 is 13 residues long. Trimming took 2 bases from V and 6 from J, leaving 9 bases between them. In DNA form, the CDR3 reads TGCGCCAGCAGCTTATCTTTCACCAATGAGCAGTTCTTC. It codes for CASSLSFTNEQFF.

The chain has TRBV4-1 and TRBJ1-1, with D possibly TRBD1 on 6 matching bases. This CDR3 spans 16 amino acids. V lost 1 base and J lost 0, with 12 bases in between. The germline CDR1 and CDR2 sequences are MGHRA and YSYEKL. CDR3 DNA sequence: TGCGCCAGCAGCCAAGGGGGCAGGGGCTTGAACACTGAAGCTTTCTTT. Residues: CASSQGGRGLNTEAFF.

This chain uses TRBV12-2 with TRBJ2-7; the D call of TRBD1 is as the table states it, not checked on the DNA. TRBV12-2 counts as a pseudogene. The CDR3 length is 16 residues. The CDR3 region is CASRLERRVKAYEQYF. CDR3 nucleotides: TGTGCAAGTCGCTTAGAGCGCAGGGTCAAGGCCTACGAGCAGTACTTC.